This TCR beta chain was documented in a study of blood T cell repertoires in COVID-19. Study overall: In each case, the material was cDNA or gDNA derived from T cells, B-cell-depleted T cells, or PBMCs.

Sequenced by immunoSEQ multiplex PCR; TCRdb stores in-frame clones only, minus some. The table has tens of thousands of clones, around 80% seen once. The specimen sequenced was peripheral blood. This TCR was recovered from a human donor in a cohort sampled during active COVID-19.

The CDR3 loop reads CASRPDGRDNSPLHF. The CDR3 bases are TGTGCCAGCAGACCGGACGGGAGAGATAATTCACCCCTCCACTTT. This rearrangement joins TRBV6-5 to TRBJ1-6; D remains unclear. Germline loops: CDR1 MNHEY, CDR2 SVGAGI. Trimming took off 6 bases at V and 5 bases at J, with 14 bases between the two ends. This CDR3 is built from 15 residues.